Detailed here is one T cell receptor (beta chain). Its specificity is not known. Trimming took 0 bases from V and 6 from J, leaving 9 bases between them. CDR3 length: 13 amino acids. CDR1 MNHNS and CDR2 SASEGT come from the germline V gene. The table came from immunoSEQ multiplex PCR; TCRdb's copy has only in-frame clones and leaves some out. The table lists 50,000 to 70,000 clones, 80% to 90% of them singletons. The data belong to a study of a mutant IDH1 vaccine in newly diagnosed glioma. Study summary: Males made up about 60% and females about 38% of treated patients, whose mean age was roughly 40 years. Held at week 35, visit V12 was the safety follow-up, and visit V13 followed at week 47. Most patients had radiochemotherapy with temozolomide before enrollment; others had one alone.

Stated time point: week 35, safety follow-up. The vaccine gave 300 ug of a 20-mer mutant IDH1 peptide subcutaneously per dose. At weeks 1, 3, 5, 7, 11, 15, 19 and 23, patients received a vaccination, eight in all. The sequence was collected from a man aged 40-50 years with glioma. Sequenced material: PBMCs, taken from a glioma patient whose treatment included an IDH1 peptide vaccine. The V and J genes are TRBV6-1 and TRBJ2-7; maybe TRBD1 (6 bases). The CDR3 spells CASSEARGTEQYF. Here the CDR3 DNA reads TGTGCCAGCAGTGAAGCTAGGGGGACCGAGCAGTACTTC.